The 31 T cell receptor beta chains presented below share a single source sample, sequenced in a study of blood T cell repertoires in COVID-19. Data came from immunoSEQ multiplex PCR; TCRdb stores just in-frame clones and leaves some out. The profile covers about 260,000 clones, with roughly 87% appearing a single time and 0.7% taken by the ten largest. Sequencing used peripheral blood. These receptors originate from a human donor in a cohort sampled during active COVID-19.

The rearrangement uses TRBV7-9 and TRBJ2-7; 7 bases are shared with TRBD2. The V segment lost 1 base and the J segment 2 bases; nucleotides outside the gene matches: 2. The germline gives CDR1 SEHNR, CDR2 FQNEAQ (reference sequence). The CDR3 is 14 amino acids. CDR3 in DNA: TGTGCCAGCAGCTTAGGTGGGAGGGCCTACGAGCAGTACTTC. Encoded protein: CASSLGGRAYEQYF.

The chain recombines TRBV7-3 with TRBJ1-2; 7 bases are a match to TRBD1. CDR1 is SGHTA and CDR2 is FQGTGA in the germline V gene. V shed 4 bases and J 7 bases; nucleotides not matched to a gene: 6. CDR3 length: 13 residues. CDR3 sequence: CASSSGTAAGYTF. CDR3 coding DNA: TGTGCCAGCAGCTCCGGGACAGCCGCTGGCTACACCTTC.

The J gene is TRBJ2-7, the V gene TRBV19; D possibly corresponds to TRBD1 (5 bases). The CDR3 runs 14 residues. V was pared by 1 base and J by 2 bases, with 9 bases between. In germline, CDR1 is LNHDA, CDR2 SQIVND (reference sequence). The chain's CDR3 is CASSIGTGAYEQYF. CDR3 DNA: TGTGCCAGTAGTATAGGAACAGGAGCCTACGAGCAGTACTTC.

The chain has TRBV4-3 and TRBJ1-2; 8 nucleotides line up with TRBD1. The CDR3 covers 17 residues. The V gene end was trimmed by 0 bases and the J gene end by 8 bases; junction bases not matched to a gene: 14. Germline loops: CDR1 LGHNA, CDR2 YSLEER. This CDR3 is CASSQDMGQDRIEGYTF. CDR3 sequence (DNA): TGCGCCAGCAGCCAAGATATGGGACAGGACAGGATCGAAGGCTACACCTTC.

The chain joins TRBV13 to TRBJ2-7, with D possibly matching TRBD2 (6 bases). The germline CDR1 and CDR2 sequences are PRHDT and FYEKMQ (reference sequence). The ends were cut back, 0 bases at V and 0 bases at J, with 9 bases in the middle. The CDR3 sequence is 15 residues long. The CDR3 DNA sequence: TGTGCCAGCAGCTTAGGCCGGGAGAGCTCCTACGAGCAGTACTTC. It yields the protein CASSLGRESSYEQYF.

CDR3 DNA: TGTGCCAGCAGTGGAACGGGTTATCGCCGGGCACCCCTCCACTTT. Translation: CASSGTGYRRAPLHF. The J gene is TRBJ1-6, the V gene TRBV2; D is ambiguous. The CDR3 length is 15 residues. CDR1 is SNHLY, CDR2 FYNNEI, per germline. V lost 4 bases to trimming and J lost 11 bases, with 18 bases between them.

The J gene is TRBJ2-4, the V gene TRBV21-1; the table's TRBD2 call for D was not verified on the DNA. TRBV21-1 is a listed pseudogene. The CDR3 runs to 16 residues. The CDR3, as DNA: TGTGCCAGCAGCAAGGCGAGCGGGGGCTCTCAAAACATTCAGTACTTC. Translation: CASSKASGGSQNIQYF.

J is TRBJ1-2 and V is TRBV5-1; unclear D gene. The CDR3 runs 14 residues. In germline, CDR1 is SGHRS, CDR2 YFSETQ. V lost 4 bases and J lost 1, with 11 bases in between. CDR3 bases: TGCGCCAGCAGCACGGAGGGTCATAACTATGGCTACACCTTC. Translating it yields CASSTEGHNYGYTF.

The rearrangement links TRBV2 to TRBJ2-7; 7 positions agree with TRBD1. CDR3 length: 14 residues. CDR1 is SNHLY and CDR2 is FYNNEI in the germline V gene. V lost 2 bases to trimming and J lost 2 bases; unmatched junction nucleotides: 3. CDR3 loop: CASSENRGPYEQYF. CDR3 in DNA: TGTGCCAGCAGTGAAAACAGGGGACCCTACGAGCAGTACTTC. The full variable domain, in which reference TRBV2 and TRBJ2-7 provide the parts outside the CDR3, is EPEVTQTPSHQVTQMGQEVILRCVPISNHLYFYWYRQILGQKVEFLVSFYNNEISEKSEIFDDQFSVERPDGSNFTLKIRSTKLEDSAMYFCASSENRGPYEQYFGPGTRLTVT.

This chain links TRBV27 with TRBJ2-1; 9 bases map to TRBD2. With V trimmed by 5 bases and J by 5 bases, 13 bases remained unmatched. The CDR3 length is 17 residues. CDR1 is MNHEY, CDR2 SMNVEV, per germline (reference sequence). CDR3 protein: CASSTNQRGDLHNEQFF. Written as DNA, the CDR3 is TGTGCCAGCAGTACCAACCAGCGGGGGGACCTTCACAATGAGCAGTTCTTC.

CDR3 nucleotides: TGTGCCAGCAGTTACTCGAGAAGGACAGGGCTTATGAGCAATCAGCCCCAGCATTTT. This codes for CASSYSRRTGLMSNQPQHF. The chain combines TRBV6-2 or TRBV6-3 with TRBJ1-5; 8 bases are a match to TRBD1. In germline, CDR1 is MNHEY, CDR2 SVGEGT. This CDR3 spans 19 amino acids. Trimming cost V 0 bases and J 1 base; bases outside gene matches: 11.

The chain links TRBV7-8 to TRBJ2-7; TRBD2 aligns across 15 bases. The CDR3 is 17 amino acids. V gave up 5 bases and J gave up 2 bases; unmatched junction bases: 7. Germline CDR1 and CDR2: SGHVS and FQNEAQ. The CDR3 DNA is TGTGCCAGCAGCCAGAGGACTAGCGGGAGGGCAACCTACGAGCAGTACTTC. As protein: CASSQRTSGRATYEQYF.

This clone has a handful of counts. The V and J genes are TRBV6-2 or TRBV6-3 and TRBJ1-3, with no clear D. This CDR3 region has 14 residues. V was clipped by 2 bases and J by 0 bases, with 5 bases between them. Germline V CDR1 and CDR2: MNHEY, SVGEGT. CDR3 DNA: TGTGCCAGCAGTTACCGGGACTCTGGAAACACCATATATTTT. It encodes CASSYRDSGNTIYF.

The chain carries TRBV7-3 and TRBJ2-1, with D unclear. Trimming cost V 5 bases and J 5 bases, with 10 bases left between them. The germline CDR1 and CDR2 sequences are SGHTA and FQGTGA. The CDR3 consists of 13 residues. The CDR3 DNA reads as TGTGCCAGCAGCGCCGGTACCGACAATGAGCAGTTCTTC. It encodes CASSAGTDNEQFF.

This chain joins TRBV11-2 and TRBJ2-7, with a tentative D call TRBD2 (5 bases). V gave up 1 base and J gave up 3 bases, with 7 bases separating them. This CDR3 contains 13 residues. Germline loops: CDR1 SGHAT, CDR2 FQNNGV. The CDR3 loop reads CASSLGGRYEQYF. The CDR3 region has the DNA TGTGCCAGCAGCTTAGGCGGGCGCTACGAGCAGTACTTC.

The chain has TRBV28 and TRBJ2-7; maybe TRBD2 (5 bases). V was shortened by 5 bases and J by 7 bases, with 9 bases between the two germline ends. The CDR3 runs to 11 residues. Germline CDR1 reads MDHEN; CDR2 reads SYDVKM. CDR3 coding DNA: TGTGCCAGCAGTCTACAGCGGGAGCAGTACTTC. Its protein product is CASSLQREQYF.

The chain couples TRBV19 to TRBJ1-2, with D possibly TRBD1 on 6 matching bases. The CDR3 spans 13 residues. The germline CDR1 and CDR2 sequences are LNHDA and SQIVND (reference sequence). The germline V and J ends were trimmed by 2 bases and 8 bases, with 12 bases remaining between them. CDR3 sequence reads: CASSINQGRGYTF. The CDR3 nucleotides are TGTGCCAGTAGTATAAACCAGGGGCGCGGCTACACCTTC.

The rearrangement joins TRBV30 to TRBJ2-3; D ambiguous. Germline assignment: CDR1 GTSNPN and CDR2 SVGIG (reference sequence). The CDR3 runs to 18 residues. Trimming took 2 bases from V and 0 from J, leaving 21 bases between them. CDR3 residues: CAWSNIGGGSKSTDTQYF. The CDR3 region has the DNA TGTGCCTGGAGTAATATAGGCGGTGGGTCGAAAAGCACAGATACGCAGTATTTT.

This sequence joins TRBV7-2 and TRBJ1-1; possible D gene TRBD1, 6 bases. V was shortened by 8 bases and J by 1 base, with 11 bases between the two germline ends. CDR3 size: 13 residues. Germline values: CDR1 SGHTA, CDR2 FQGNSA. CDR3 loop: CASGKQGNTEAFF. In DNA, the CDR3 is TGTGCCAGCGGGAAACAGGGGAACACTGAAGCTTTCTTT.

A word on this clone: Other DNA sequences of this sample code for an identical CDR3. The rearrangement uses TRBV5-4 and TRBJ1-1; TRBD1 aligns across 7 bases. Germline-derived CDR1 and CDR2 are SGHNT and YYREEE (reference sequence). This CDR3 region has 14 residues. Trimming took 4 bases from V and 1 from J; bases not matched to a gene: 4. The DNA of the CDR3 is TGTGCCAGCAGCCTCGACAGGGCGAACACTGAAGCTTTCTTT. Protein: CASSLDRANTEAFF.

V usage is TRBV7-2 and J usage is TRBJ1-6; no definite D call. Trimming shortened V by 3 bases and J by 4 bases, and 13 bases separated the two germline ends. This CDR3 contains 16 residues. Germline V gene lookup returns CDR1 SGHTA and CDR2 FQGNSA. CDR3 residues: CASSLEGALYNSPLHF. CDR3 DNA: TGTGCCAGCAGCTTGGAGGGCGCCTTATATAATTCACCCCTCCACTTT.

V gene TRBV3-1 (or the pseudogene TRBV3-2) combines with J gene TRBJ2-7; no clear D gene. This CDR3 has 11 residues. V lost 1 base, J lost 4 bases, and 2 bases lay in between. Germline V gene lookup returns CDR1 LGHDT and CDR2 YNNKEL (reference sequence). CDR3 DNA: TGTGCCAGCAGCCAAGCGTACGAGCAGTACTTC. Protein sequence: CASSQAYEQYF.

The CDR3 DNA sequence: TGCAGTGCTGGGACAGATTACGAGCAGTACTTC. Its translation is CSAGTDYEQYF. The chain recombines TRBV20-1 with TRBJ2-7; 7 bases line up with TRBD1. The V gene's germline CDR1 is DFQATT and CDR2 SNEGSKA (reference sequence). There are 11 residues in the CDR3. The V gene end was trimmed by 5 bases and the J gene end by 4 bases; junction bases not matched to a gene: 2.

This sequence joins TRBV20-1 and TRBJ2-7, with a weak D call TRBD2 (6 bases). V was trimmed by 3 bases and J by 3 bases, leaving 15 bases between them. The germline CDR1 and CDR2 sequences are DFQATT and SNEGSKA (reference sequence). The CDR3 extends over 14 amino acids. CDR3 residues: CSASDGGRHYEQYF. CDR3 DNA sequence: TGCAGTGCTAGTGACGGGGGAAGACACTACGAGCAGTACTTC.

The CDR3 reads CASSPTAGREQFF. The CDR3 DNA sequence: TGTGCCAGCAGCCCCACCGCGGGGAGGGAGCAGTTCTTC. The rearrangement uses TRBV7-9 and TRBJ2-1, with a weak D call TRBD2 (6 bases). Trimming stripped 5 bases from V and 10 bases from J, with 15 bases between. Germline CDR1 and CDR2: SEHNR and FQNEAQ (reference sequence). The CDR3 consists of 13 residues.

The CDR3 loop is CASSLRGTSGTHNEQFF. The CDR3 DNA is TGTGCCAGCAGTCTAAGGGGGACTAGCGGGACCCACAATGAGCAGTTCTTC. The rearrangement joins TRBV27 to TRBJ2-1; 13 bases are shared with TRBD2. Germline CDR1 reads MNHEY; CDR2 reads SMNVEV (reference sequence). The CDR3 has 17 residues. V shed 5 bases, J shed 5 bases, and the junction held 9 bases outside the gene matches.

The CDR3 is CASSQGPFSNQPQHF. For the CDR3, the DNA is TGTGCCAGCAGCCAGGGGCCATTTAGCAATCAGCCCCAGCATTTT. V and J are TRBV3-1 (or the pseudogene TRBV3-2) and TRBJ1-5, with a possible D match to TRBD1 (5 bases). V was cut by 3 bases and J by 0 bases, with 9 bases left in between. The CDR3 runs to 15 residues. CDR1 is LGHDT, CDR2 YNNKEL, per germline (reference sequence).

The chain is built from TRBV6-2 or TRBV6-3 and TRBJ1-5, with 10 bases that match TRBD1. CDR3 length: 17 residues. CDR1 and CDR2 from the germline V gene are MNHEY and SVGEGT. V shed 5 bases and J 0 bases; nucleotides not matched to a gene: 7. CDR3 in amino acids: CASSPRTGGYSNQPQHF. Here the CDR3 DNA reads TGTGCCAGCAGTCCCCGGACAGGGGGGTATAGCAATCAGCCCCAGCATTTT.

V is TRBV5-1 and J is TRBJ1-1; the D is unclear. The CDR3 loop spans 13 amino acids. The V end was cut by 4 bases, the J end by 4 bases, with 11 bases between. Germline V gives CDR1 SGHRS, CDR2 YFSETQ. The CDR3 spells CASSPRSFTEAFF. In DNA, the CDR3 is TGCGCCAGCAGCCCGCGTTCTTTCACTGAAGCTTTCTTT.

The chain joins TRBV28 to TRBJ2-5; 7 bases agree with TRBD2. The germline CDR1 and CDR2 sequences are MDHEN and SYDVKM. CDR3 length equals 16 residues. Trimming at V came to 3 bases and at J to 3 bases, leaving 10 bases not matched to a gene. This CDR3 reads CASSLSGIISKETQYF. Written as DNA, the CDR3 is TGTGCCAGCAGTTTGAGCGGGATAATATCCAAAGAGACCCAGTACTTC.

This clone occurred once. The chain couples TRBV5-6 to TRBJ1-2; no reliable D call. The CDR3 covers 12 residues. V was shortened by 3 bases and J by 8 bases, with 11 bases between the two germline ends. Germline V lookup: CDR1 SGHDT, CDR2 YYEEEE. The DNA for the CDR3 is TGTGCCAGCAGCTCCTCGGGGTGGGGCTACACCTTC. Translating gives CASSSSGWGYTF.